This TCR beta chain was sequenced during a study of untreated major depressive disorder. Data came from immunoSEQ multiplex PCR; TCRdb stores just in-frame clones and leaves some out. The table lists 20,000 to 25,000 clones, over 85% of them singletons. Magnetic negative selection enriched CD4+ T cells from thawed PBMCs. Typically 85% to 95% of enriched cells were CD4+. Whole-study findings and limits: A comparatively small sample limits the generalizability of these findings. TRBV05-01 (Vbeta 5.1) usage was higher in CD4+ T cells of depressed patients than controls.

Points on this clone: Its cognate antigen is unknown.

V dropped 7 bases and J dropped 7 bases, with 16 bases sitting between them. Germline-derived CDR1 and CDR2 are MNHNS and SASEGT. This CDR3 is 13 amino acids long. This chain connects TRBV6-1 to TRBJ1-2; D perhaps matches TRBD1 (5 bases). Material for sequencing was CD4+ T cells from PBMCs. The TCR was taken from a woman between 40 and 55 years old in good health. The CDR3 protein is CASTELGTIGYTF. The CDR3 region has the DNA TGTGCCAGCACCGAGCTCGGGACGATTGGCTACACCTTC.